Below, one T cell receptor (beta chain) is given with its context. Its matching antigen is unknown. Extracted RNA was reverse transcribed, and the resulting cDNA served as sequencing template. Method: immunoSEQ multiplex PCR; TCRdb's copy keeps in-frame clones and lacks some. Here the sample spans 130,000 or so clones, roughly 50% being singletons. These data belong to a study of CD8+ T cells in alopecia areata. Study results and limitations: In lesional scalp, particularly from alopecia totalis/universalis, clonality was higher than in normal scalp.

Lesional scalp punch biopsies and peripheral blood were collected from alopecia areata patients. Sorting of PBMCs yielded the CD4+ and CD8+ T cells. The CDR3 is 14 amino acids. Trimming shortened V by 0 bases and J by 4 bases, and 10 bases separated the two germline ends. In germline, CDR1 is GTSNPN, CDR2 SVGIG (reference sequence). The sample consisted of CD8+ T cells sorted from blood, taken at week 0. The V call is TRBV30, the J call TRBJ1-5, with TRBD1 as a possible D gene (5 bases). The receptor's source is a human donor with alopecia areata. In DNA, the CDR3 is TGTGCCTGGAGTGTACTGGGGGGGAATCAGCCCCAGCATTTT. It encodes CAWSVLGGNQPQHF.